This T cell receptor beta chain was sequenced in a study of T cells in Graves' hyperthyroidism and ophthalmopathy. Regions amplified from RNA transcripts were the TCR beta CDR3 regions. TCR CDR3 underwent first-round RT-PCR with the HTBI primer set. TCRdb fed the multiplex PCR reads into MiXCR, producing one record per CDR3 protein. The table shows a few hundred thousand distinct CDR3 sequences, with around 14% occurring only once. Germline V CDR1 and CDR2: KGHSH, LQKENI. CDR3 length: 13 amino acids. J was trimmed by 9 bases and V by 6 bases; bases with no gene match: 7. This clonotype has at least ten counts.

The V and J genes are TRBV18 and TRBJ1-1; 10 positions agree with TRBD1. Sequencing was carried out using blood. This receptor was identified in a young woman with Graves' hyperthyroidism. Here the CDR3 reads CASSAGQGNQAFF. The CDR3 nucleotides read TGTGCCAGCTCCGCGGGACAGGGGAATCAAGCTTTCTTT.